The 26 T cell receptor beta chains given below trace back to one sample, sequenced in a study of blood T cell repertoires in COVID-19. Libraries were prepared by immunoSEQ multiplex PCR; TCRdb keeps only in-frame clonotypes and omits some of them. The sample lists some 490,000 clones, approximately 91% occurring once. Sequencing was performed on PBMCs or T cells enriched from blood (not recorded which). These TCRs come from a woman aged 55-69 years who had recovered from COVID-19.

The chain recombines TRBV4-1 with TRBJ2-5; D remains ambiguous. V lost 2 bases, J lost 2 bases, and 9 bases lay in between. The germline CDR1 and CDR2 sequences are MGHRA and YSYEKL. This CDR3 has 14 residues. The CDR3: CASSQRVWQETQYF. DNA of the CDR3: TGCGCCAGCAGCCAACGGGTCTGGCAAGAGACCCAGTACTTC.

CDR3 sequence reads: CASTTGGSRGANEKLFF. The CDR3 DNA sequence: TGCGCCAGCACCACGGGGGGCAGCAGAGGGGCTAATGAAAAACTGTTTTTT. This chain links TRBV4-1 with TRBJ1-4, with D tentatively TRBD1 (6 bases). The germline V gene has CDR1 MGHRA and CDR2 YSYEKL. The CDR3 runs to 17 residues. Trimming took off 7 bases at V and 3 bases at J, with 21 bases between the two ends.

The chain uses TRBV30 and TRBJ2-4, with TRBD2 as a possible D gene (5 bases). The V gene lost 5 bases and the J gene lost 7 bases, with 15 bases spanning the gap. The CDR3 covers 13 residues. Germline V lookup: CDR1 GTSNPN, CDR2 SVGIG (reference sequence). The CDR3 loop reads CAWGPGPGNIQYF. CDR3 bases: TGTGCCTGGGGCCCCGGGCCGGGGAACATTCAGTACTTC.

This CDR3 reads CASRYYSEAFF. The CDR3 DNA follows: TGTGCCAGCAGGTACTACTCTGAAGCTTTCTTT. The chain uses TRBV2 and TRBJ1-1; no definite D call. This CDR3 region has 11 residues. From germline, CDR1 is SNHLY and CDR2 FYNNEI. Between the trimmed V and J ends, which lost 6 bases and 6 bases, there was a span of 8 bases.

The chain links TRBV10-2 to TRBJ1-6, with 11 nucleotides matching TRBD1. The length of the CDR3 is 18 residues. The germline CDR1 and CDR2 sequences are WSHSY and SAAADI. V trimming: 6 bases; J trimming: 4 bases; junction bases outside the gene matches: 11. The CDR3 loop reads CASRPSRTGGAYNSPLHF. The CDR3 nucleotides are TGCGCCAGCAGGCCAAGCCGGACAGGGGGCGCATATAATTCACCCCTCCACTTT.

The V and J genes are TRBV5-1 and TRBJ1-2; D may be TRBD1 (5 bases). The germline V and J ends were trimmed by 0 bases and 4 bases, with 22 bases remaining between them. Germline CDR1 SGHRS, CDR2 YFSETQ. This CDR3 is built from 18 residues. CDR3 in DNA: TGCGCCAGCAGCTTGGAAGCCAGTGTGGGGGGGGTTGCCTATGGCTACACCTTC. Encoded protein: CASSLEASVGGVAYGYTF.

The chain joins TRBV15 to TRBJ1-4, with a tentative D call TRBD1 (5 bases). Trimming left V 1 base short and J 6 bases short, with 12 bases between. Per the germline V gene, CDR1 is LNHNV and CDR2 is YYDKDF (reference sequence). The CDR3 contains 15 residues. The CDR3 protein is CATSRAGGAYEKLFF. CDR3 nucleotides: TGTGCCACCAGCAGAGCTGGAGGGGCTTATGAAAAACTGTTTTTT.

This rearrangement joins TRBV5-1 to TRBJ1-5; TRBD1 aligns across 8 bases. In germline, CDR1 is SGHRS, CDR2 YFSETQ. The CDR3 has 16 amino acids. The ends lost 0 bases at V and 1 base at J; junction bases unmatched: 3. CDR3 bases: TGCGCCAGCAGCTTGGCCTACAGGGGGAGCAATCAGCCCCAGCATTTT. It translates to CASSLAYRGSNQPQHF.

This clone has a handful of counts. This chain connects TRBV5-1 to TRBJ1-2; D is possibly TRBD1 (6 bases). CDR3 length: 13 residues. Per germline, CDR1 SGHRS and CDR2 YFSETQ. Between the trimmed V and J ends, which lost 3 bases and 1 base, there was a span of 7 bases. This chain's CDR3 is CASSYRVNYGYTF. The DNA for the CDR3 is TGCGCCAGCAGCTACAGGGTTAACTATGGCTACACCTTC.

This clone was recorded only once. The chain carries TRBV5-4 and TRBJ2-2; 8 bases line up with TRBD1. Germline V lookup: CDR1 SGHNT, CDR2 YYREEE (reference sequence). This CDR3 spans 16 amino acids. With V trimmed by 0 bases and J by 1 base, 2 bases remained unmatched. The CDR3 sequence: CASSLGQGKNTGELFF. DNA for the CDR3: TGTGCCAGCAGCTTGGGACAGGGGAAGAACACCGGGGAGCTGTTTTTT.

The chain employs TRBV21-1 and TRBJ2-1; the table assigns TRBD2, which was not confirmed against the DNA. TRBV21-1 has pseudogene status. This CDR3 comprises 17 residues. This chain's CDR3 is CASSKSGGLLRDNEQFF. The CDR3 DNA reads as TGTGCCAGCAGCAAAAGCGGGGGCCTCCTCAGGGACAATGAGCAGTTCTTC.

The chain's CDR3 is CASSQNFNQPQHF. CDR3 nucleotide sequence: TGTGCCAGCAGTCAAAACTTTAATCAGCCCCAGCATTTT. V is TRBV7-9 and J is TRBJ1-5, with D unclear. Trimming left V 6 bases short and J 4 bases short, with 10 bases between. Germline loops: CDR1 SEHNR, CDR2 FQNEAQ (reference sequence). The CDR3 consists of 13 residues.

The V gene is TRBV5-1, the J gene TRBJ1-4; D unclear. V shed 4 bases and J shed 3 bases, with 10 bases lying between them. This CDR3 has 14 residues. Germline-derived CDR1 and CDR2 are SGHRS and YFSETQ. CDR3: CASSTGGPNEKLFF. The DNA for the CDR3 is TGCGCCAGCAGCACTGGAGGGCCTAATGAAAAACTGTTTTTT.

This clone was found a few times. The rearrangement uses TRBV7-8 and TRBJ1-1; weak D call: TRBD1 (5 bases). CDR1 and CDR2 from the germline V gene are SGHVS and FQNEAQ. CDR3 size: 13 residues. Trimming shortened V by 2 bases and J by 1 base, and 5 bases separated the two germline ends. CDR3 coding DNA: TGTGCCAGCAGCTTAAGGGGGAACACTGAAGCTTTCTTT. Protein: CASSLRGNTEAFF.

The V call is TRBV18, the J call TRBJ2-3; no definite D call. V was pared by 3 bases and J by 0 bases, with 10 bases between. The CDR3 contains 15 residues. Germline CDR1 and CDR2: KGHSH and LQKENI. In nucleotides, the CDR3 is TGTGCCAGCTCACCGCCTATCTCTAGCACAGATACGCAGTATTTT. Protein: CASSPPISSTDTQYF.

V is TRBV3-1 (or the pseudogene TRBV3-2) and J is TRBJ1-2, with TRBD1 matching 7 bases. Germline trimming cut 4 bases from V and 5 bases from J; bases unmatched to any gene: 13. The CDR3 is 16 residues long. Germline loops: CDR1 LGHDT, CDR2 YNNKEL (reference sequence). CDR3 residues: CASSPKGDRAPYGYTF. The DNA for the CDR3 is TGTGCCAGCAGCCCGAAGGGGGACAGAGCACCTTATGGCTACACCTTC.

The V gene is TRBV5-1, the J gene TRBJ1-3, with a weak D call TRBD1 (5 bases). Per the germline V gene, CDR1 is SGHRS and CDR2 is YFSETQ. V was trimmed by 7 bases and J by 0 bases, leaving 14 bases between them. The CDR3 runs to 15 residues. The CDR3 DNA reads as TGCGCCAGCGCCCTAGGGGCTAGCTCTGGAAACACCATATATTTT. Translated: CASALGASSGNTIYF.

The J gene is TRBJ1-2, the V gene TRBV6-5; a possible D gene is TRBD1 (6 bases). This CDR3 comprises 14 residues. V lost 7 bases to trimming and J lost 0 bases, with 12 bases between them. Germline loops: CDR1 MNHEY, CDR2 SVGAGI. CDR3 region: CASTTTGANYGYTF. For the CDR3, the DNA is TGTGCCAGCACAACGACAGGTGCTAACTATGGCTACACCTTC.

This clone was observed once. V gene TRBV7-2 combines with J gene TRBJ2-1; TRBD2 matches at 14 bases. This CDR3 spans 16 amino acids. V dropped 5 bases and J dropped 9; count of bases not matched to a gene: 9. Germline V lookup: CDR1 SGHTA, CDR2 FQGNSA. The CDR3 is CASSLSTSGGALEQFF. The CDR3 nucleotides read TGTGCCAGCAGCCTATCGACTAGCGGGGGGGCTCTTGAGCAGTTCTTC.

This chain joins TRBV27 and TRBJ2-3, with 9 bases matching TRBD2. J lost 1 base, V lost 2 bases, and 10 bases had no gene match. In germline, CDR1 is MNHEY, CDR2 SMNVEV (reference sequence). The CDR3 is 18 amino acids. CDR3 residues: CASSLGSGLAGRTDTQYF. In nucleotides, the CDR3 is TGTGCCAGCAGTTTAGGTTCCGGGCTAGCGGGGCGCACAGATACGCAGTATTTT.

CDR3 loop: CASSLLLAGKTTGELFF. The CDR3 DNA is TGTGCCAGCAGCTTGCTACTAGCGGGGAAAACCACCGGGGAGCTGTTTTTT. The chain joins TRBV7-8 to TRBJ2-2; 10 bases are shared with TRBD2. CDR3 length: 17 amino acids. V was clipped by 3 bases and J by 4 bases; unmatched bases: 8. CDR1 and CDR2 (germline): SGHVS, FQNEAQ.

This chain connects TRBV7-9 to TRBJ2-1, with 9 bases matching TRBD1. This CDR3 region has 14 residues. V lost 4 bases and J lost 8; bases outside the gene matches: 6. Germline assignment: CDR1 SEHNR and CDR2 FQNEAQ (reference sequence). The chain's CDR3 is CASSSWDRADEQFF. As DNA, the CDR3 is TGTGCCAGCAGCTCCTGGGACAGGGCAGATGAGCAGTTCTTC.

The chain is built from TRBV9 and TRBJ1-2; TRBD1 agrees at 12 bases. The germline V gene has CDR1 SGDLS and CDR2 YYNGEE. With 5 bases clipped from V and 7 bases from J, the junction kept 18 bases outside the gene matches. There are 18 residues in the CDR3. In DNA form, the CDR3 reads TGTGCCAGCAGACTTCTGGGACAGGGGGCATCGGCTCACAGTGGCTACACCTTC. This translates into CASRLLGQGASAHSGYTF.

V gene TRBV19 combines with J gene TRBJ2-1, with 8 bases lining up with TRBD1. The V segment lost 10 bases and the J segment 5 bases; nucleotides outside the gene matches: 13. CDR1 is LNHDA, CDR2 SQIVND, per germline (reference sequence). This CDR3 has 15 amino acids. The CDR3 coding sequence is TGTGCCACAAACGTCGCCGGGACAGGAGACAATGAGCAGTTCTTC. Protein sequence: CATNVAGTGDNEQFF.

This chain links TRBV5-1 with TRBJ1-2; D is undetermined. Germline CDR1 SGHRS, CDR2 YFSETQ. V was clipped by 4 bases and J by 5 bases, with 6 bases between them. The CDR3 runs 11 residues. The CDR3 spells CASSEGYGYTF. CDR3 sequence (DNA): TGCGCCAGCAGCGAGGGTTATGGCTACACCTTC. Together with reference TRBV5-1 and TRBJ1-2, the CDR3 gives the full variable domain: KAGVTQTPRYLIKTRGQQVTLSCSPISGHRSVSWYQQTPGQGLQFLFEYFSETQRNKGNFPGRFSGRQFSNSRSEMNVSTLELGDSALYLCASSEGYGYTFGSGTRLTVV.

The rearrangement links TRBV27 to TRBJ2-5; the D gene is possibly TRBD1 (6 bases). The germline V gene encodes CDR1 MNHEY and CDR2 SMNVEV (reference sequence). V was clipped by 5 bases and J by 4 bases, with 20 bases between them. This CDR3 is built from 16 residues. DNA for the CDR3: TGTGCCAGCAGTGTGCTTCCCGGGACATTGGGAGAGACCCAGTACTTC. It translates to CASSVLPGTLGETQYF.